These T cell receptor beta chains were read from a single sample in a study of regulatory T cells in long-lasting Graves disease. A single record per CDR3 protein comes from TCRdb applying MiXCR to the multiplex PCR reads. This sample has about 540,000 distinct CDR3 sequences, with about 13% found just once. These records were also assigned to another study, of T cells in Graves' hyperthyroidism and ophthalmopathy.

The sequencing used peripheral blood mononuclear cells (PBMCs), collected at new diagnosis, from a patient treated with antithyroid drugs. These TCRs come from a man in his thirties or forties with Graves disease. Each CDR3 is given without its conserved first and last residue. D genes are given only for firm matches.

D	V	J	length	CDR3
NA	TRBV5-6	TRBJ2-1	12	ASSLVAADNEQF
TRBD2	TRBV27	TRBJ2-3	14	ASSRILAGGVDTQY
NA	TRBV30	TRBJ2-5	10	AREIGWGDQY
TRBD1	TRBV12-3/TRBV12-4	TRBJ2-7	12	ASSRDRVSHEQY
TRBD2	TRBV20-1	TRBJ2-3	13	SAREGTGGVDTQY
NA	TRBV9	TRBJ2-3	13	ASSRGGTDTDTQY
NA	TRBV5-1	TRBJ1-2	13	ASSLPGTANYGYT
NA	TRBV29-1	TRBJ2-1	12	SAPKIPPPDEQF
NA	TRBV4-1	TRBJ2-7	12	ASSQATDSYEQY
TRBD1	TRBV11-2	TRBJ2-1	11	ASSPSGGVEQF
NA	TRBV7-2	TRBJ2-3	11	ATRPYREDTQY
NA	TRBV5-1	TRBJ1-6	13	ASSSSGGGDSPPH
NA	TRBV7-9	TRBJ1-1	13	ASSLDGMVNTEAF
NA	TRBV29-1	TRBJ1-2	11	SVEAGRHYGYT
NA	TRBV3-1	TRBJ2-7	10	ASSRTRREQY
NA	TRBV2	TRBJ1-2	10	ASTGVFDGYT
NA	TRBV5-6	TRBJ2-1	14	ASSLVIFGDHNEQF
TRBD2	TRBV2	TRBJ2-3	11	AKQTTSGDTQY
TRBD2	TRBV15	TRBJ2-4	16	ATSRDSVAGATKNIQY
TRBD2	TRBV5-1	TRBJ2-5	15	ASSSPEGREIPETQY
NA	TRBV30	TRBJ1-2	13	AWSPVEGANYGYT
NA	TRBV5-1	TRBJ1-3	14	ASSPLVGASGNTIY
TRBD2	TRBV7-9	TRBJ2-5	17	ASSPTRGRGGRVRETQY
TRBD1	TRBV18	TRBJ2-4	11	ASSTDRENIQY
NA	TRBV6-1	TRBJ2-5	10	ASRGPEETQY
NA	TRBV10-3	TRBJ1-2	12	AISDQGNNYGYT
TRBD2	TRBV5-1	TRBJ2-3	12	ASTLAGVKDTQY
NA	TRBV6-1	TRBJ1-6	13	ASSKSGSGNSPLH
NA	TRBV18	TRBJ2-7	12	ASSPPENHYEQY